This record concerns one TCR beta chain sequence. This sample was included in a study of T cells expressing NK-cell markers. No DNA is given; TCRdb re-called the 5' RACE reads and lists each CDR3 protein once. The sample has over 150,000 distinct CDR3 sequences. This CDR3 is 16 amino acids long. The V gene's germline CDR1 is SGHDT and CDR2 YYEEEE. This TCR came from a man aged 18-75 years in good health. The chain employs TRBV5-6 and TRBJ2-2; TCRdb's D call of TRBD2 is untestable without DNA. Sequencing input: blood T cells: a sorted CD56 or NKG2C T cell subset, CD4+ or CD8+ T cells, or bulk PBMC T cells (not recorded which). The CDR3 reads CASSPPTSGGTGELFF.